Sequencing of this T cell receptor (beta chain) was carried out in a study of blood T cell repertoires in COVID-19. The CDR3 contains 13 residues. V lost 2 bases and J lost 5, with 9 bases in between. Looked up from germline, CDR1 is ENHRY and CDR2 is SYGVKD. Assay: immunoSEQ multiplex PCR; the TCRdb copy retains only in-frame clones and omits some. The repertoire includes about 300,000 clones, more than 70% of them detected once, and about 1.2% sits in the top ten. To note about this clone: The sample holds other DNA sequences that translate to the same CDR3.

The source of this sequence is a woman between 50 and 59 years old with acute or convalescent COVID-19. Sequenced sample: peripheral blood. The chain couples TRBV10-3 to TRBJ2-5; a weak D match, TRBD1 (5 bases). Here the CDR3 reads CAISEGAEETQYF. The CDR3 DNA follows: TGTGCCATCAGTGAGGGGGCGGAGGAGACCCAGTACTTC.